The 17 T cell receptor beta chains given below trace back to one sample, sequenced in a study of patients and donors after allogeneic stem cell transplantation (TCRdb year 2020). The library was built by means of RT-PCR. The instrument was a NextSeq 550. In-frame beta chains were kept once TCRdb had trimmed the public reads at Q25 with fastp and called clones with MiXCR. Merged by CDR3 protein, the rows form single entries marked with the most common genes and DNA. For this sample the table gives 30,000 to 40,000 distinct CDR3 sequences, of which roughly a third were detected only once. Together, the top ten hold more than 65% of the sample. The sample taken for sequencing was blood, either unsorted or a sorted T cell fraction (not recorded which). The receptors come from a human donor who was either an allogeneic HSCT recipient or a stem cell or donor lymphocyte infusion donor (not recorded which). It is not recorded whose cells these are; they may come from a transplant donor.

The table lists this clonotype with many counts. The rearrangement joins TRBV29-1 to TRBJ2-5; D not certain. CDR3 length: 9 residues. Trimming pared 4 bases from V and 4 bases from J, leaving 1 base between. Germline V CDR1 and CDR2: SQVTM, ANQGSEA. CDR3 sequence (DNA): TGCAGCGTTGGAGAGACCCAGTACTTC. Protein: CSVGETQYF.

The chain combines TRBV5-5 with TRBJ1-2, with 8 bases matching TRBD1. The CDR3 has 12 residues. Germline trimming cut 6 bases from V and 7 bases from J; bases unmatched to any gene: 5. From germline, CDR1 is SGHKS and CDR2 YYEKEE (reference sequence). The CDR3: CASTRTGSGYTF. The CDR3 coding sequence is TGTGCCAGCACCCGGACAGGGAGTGGCTACACCTTC.

This clonotype was picked up one time. The gene calls are TRBV9 and TRBJ2-7, with 12 bases lining up with TRBD2. The junction had 5 bases not matched to a gene; V was cut back by 4 bases and J by 3 bases. The CDR3 extends over 15 amino acids. Germline lookup yields CDR1 SGDLS and CDR2 YYNGEE. CDR3 residues: CASSPTSGRIYEQYF. In nucleotides, the CDR3 is TGTGCCAGCAGCCCTACTAGCGGGAGGATCTACGAGCAGTACTTC.

This clonotype was recorded many times. The chain carries TRBV29-1 and TRBJ1-1; D is ambiguous. The germline CDR1 and CDR2 sequences are SQVTM and ANQGSEA. V was trimmed by 1 base and J by 3 bases, leaving 12 bases between them. This CDR3 contains 14 residues. CDR3: CSVEVGSVDTEAFF. CDR3 bases: TGCAGCGTTGAAGTGGGGTCTGTGGACACTGAAGCTTTCTTT.

The V gene is TRBV7-2, the J gene TRBJ2-5; unclear D gene. CDR1 is SGHTA, CDR2 FQGNSA, per germline. V lost 1 base and J 5 bases, leaving 8 bases between the germline ends. The CDR3 sequence is 13 residues long. DNA of the CDR3: TGTGCCAGCAGCTTAGTGGTCCGGGAGACCCAGTACTTC. Amino acid sequence: CASSLVVRETQYF.

This clonotype has a handful of counts. This rearrangement joins TRBV18 to TRBJ2-7; 9 positions match TRBD1. The CDR3 sequence is 14 residues long. Trimming at V came to 4 bases and at J to 6 bases, leaving 7 bases not matched to a gene. The germline V gene has CDR1 KGHSH and CDR2 LQKENI. The CDR3 sequence is CASSLLDRGSEQYF. DNA for the CDR3: TGTGCCAGCTCACTATTGGACAGGGGATCCGAGCAGTACTTC.

This chain connects TRBV6-2 or TRBV6-3 to TRBJ1-5; 8 bases match TRBD1. The V segment lost 6 bases and the J segment 2 bases; nucleotides outside the gene matches: 15. From germline, CDR1 is MNHEY and CDR2 SVGEGT. This CDR3 has 18 residues. The CDR3 coding sequence is TGTGCCAGCAGGGGGACAGGTCCAAAGGGAACGGGCAATCAGCCCCAGCATTTT. It translates to CASRGTGPKGTGNQPQHF.

This clonotype appeared a single time. The rearrangement joins TRBV5-1 to TRBJ1-2; D is perhaps TRBD1 (6 bases). The CDR3 is made up of 13 amino acids. Trimming stripped 2 bases from V and 8 bases from J, with 13 bases between. The germline V gene has CDR1 SGHRS and CDR2 YFSETQ. CDR3 residues: CASSFGQYEGYTF. The CDR3 coding sequence is TGCGCCAGCAGCTTCGGACAGTATGAGGGCTACACCTTC.

The V and J genes are TRBV10-3 and TRBJ2-5; no clear D gene. This CDR3 has 14 residues. The germline gives CDR1 ENHRY, CDR2 SYGVKD. Deletions cut 2 bases from V and 3 bases from J, with 10 bases between. The CDR3 sequence: CAISERTIEETQYF. In DNA, the CDR3 is TGTGCCATCAGTGAGCGGACGATCGAAGAGACCCAGTACTTC.

V usage is TRBV29-1 and J usage is TRBJ1-3; no clear D. CDR3 length: 11 amino acids. Germline assignment: CDR1 SQVTM and CDR2 ANQGSEA. With 0 bases removed from V and 9 bases from J, the gap between germline ends came to 6 bases. CDR3 residues: CSVEEGSTIYF. In nucleotides, the CDR3 is TGCAGCGTTGAAGAGGGGTCCACCATATATTTT.

V and J are TRBV29-1 and TRBJ2-1; 9 bases line up with TRBD2. The CDR3 sequence is 14 residues long. Germline trimming cut 4 bases from V and 4 bases from J; bases unmatched to any gene: 5. Germline lookup yields CDR1 SQVTM and CDR2 ANQGSEA. The CDR3, as DNA: TGCAGCGTTGTCTCTAGCGGGAATTACAATGAGCAGTTCTTC. Translated, it gives CSVVSSGNYNEQFF.

V usage is TRBV6-5 and J usage is TRBJ1-5; the match to TRBD1 covers 10 bases. Germline V gene lookup returns CDR1 MNHEY and CDR2 SVGAGI. CDR3 length: 14 residues. Trimming took 6 bases from V and 7 from J; bases not matched to a gene: 6. The CDR3 DNA is TGTGCCAGCAGACCGACAGGGGGCAGGCAGCCCCAGCATTTT. The encoded protein is CASRPTGGRQPQHF.

The sample holds many counts of this clonotype. In nucleotides, the CDR3 is TGCAGCGCCGGACATCCAGGCGAGCAGTACGTC. Translating it yields CSAGHPGEQYV. The chain employs TRBV29-1 and TRBJ2-7; D possibly corresponds to TRBD1 (5 bases). CDR1 and CDR2 from the germline V gene are SQVTM and ANQGSEA. V dropped 7 bases and J dropped 6 bases, with 13 bases sitting between them. This CDR3 contains 11 residues.

This clonotype was counted ten times or more. The rearrangement joins TRBV7-2 to TRBJ1-6; 9 bases fit TRBD1. There are 16 residues in the CDR3. Germline CDR1 SGHTA, CDR2 FQGNSA. J lost 7 bases, V lost 3 bases, and 7 bases had no gene match. Here the CDR3 DNA reads TGTGCCAGCAGCTTTTCCTGGACAGGGGCAAATTCACCCCTCCACTTT. Encoded protein: CASSFSWTGANSPLHF.

The gene calls are TRBV5-5 and TRBJ1-6; D not certain. This CDR3 has 15 amino acids. Deletions cut 4 bases from V and 4 bases from J, with 12 bases between. Per the germline V gene, CDR1 is SGHKS and CDR2 is YYEKEE (reference sequence). CDR3 coding DNA: TGTGCCAGCAGCCCCCCTCCAGCTTATAATTCACCCCTCCACTTT. It translates to CASSPPPAYNSPLHF. Based on the CDR3 plus reference TRBV5-5 and TRBJ1-6, the full variable domain is DAGVTQSPTHLIKTRGQQVTLRCSPISGHKSVSWYQQVLGQGPQFIFQYYEKEERGRGNFPDRFSARQFPNYSSELNVNALLLGDSALYLCASSPPPAYNSPLHFGNGTRLTVT.

This clonotype was observed a few times. This chain joins TRBV18 and TRBJ2-7; no clear D gene. The V gene's germline CDR1 is KGHSH and CDR2 LQKENI. The CDR3 totals 14 residues. Trimming pared 3 bases from V and 2 bases from J, leaving 11 bases between. The CDR3 is CASSPIDLTYEQYF. In DNA, the CDR3 is TGTGCCAGCTCACCTATAGACTTAACCTACGAGCAGTACTTC.

This chain uses TRBV11-1 with TRBJ2-1; possibly TRBD1 for D (6 bases). The germline V gene encodes CDR1 SGHAT and CDR2 FQDESV (reference sequence). V lost 5 bases, J lost 0 bases, and 11 bases lay in between. The CDR3 has 15 residues. The CDR3 protein is CASSRRDTSYNEQFF. The CDR3, as DNA: TGTGCCAGCAGCCGCAGGGACACCTCCTACAATGAGCAGTTCTTC.